This T cell receptor beta chain was retrieved from a study of neurological immune-mediated disorders. The study, taken as a whole, reports: Expansion of TCR clones was greatest in HTLV-1-associated myelopathy and smallest in multiple sclerosis, where it fell below that of healthy controls.

This clonotype was recorded at least ten times. The antigen is not known. Every sequencing run gave over 200 million TCR-beta sequences, taken from 15-18 subjects. MiXCR, run by TCRdb on the 5' RACE reads, gives a single entry per CDR3 protein. The table has tens of thousands of distinct CDR3 sequences, around 11% seen once; the top ten hold about 6.3%. This sample's time point: longitudinal time-point 1 (baseline). Germline CDR1 reads LNHDA; CDR2 reads SQIVND (reference sequence). The CDR3 has 12 amino acids. Trimming took off 7 bases at V and 8 bases at J, with 11 bases between the two ends. Sample: PBMCs. The chain recombines TRBV19 with TRBJ2-2; the D is unclear. The receptor was isolated from a male donor with HTLV-1-associated myelopathy (HAM/TSP). The CDR3 loop reads CASTMTFGELFF. DNA of the CDR3: TGTGCCAGTACGATGACGTTTGGGGAGCTGTTTTTT.